Below, 19 T cell receptor beta chains from the same sample are listed, as sequenced in a study of blood T cell repertoires in COVID-19. Method: immunoSEQ multiplex PCR; TCRdb's copy keeps in-frame clones and lacks some. The sample has roughly 100,000 clones, about 91% seen once. Input material: peripheral blood. The receptors originated from a man between 18 and 35 years old with acute or convalescent COVID-19.

This chain uses TRBV24-1 with TRBJ2-1; no clear D gene. Germline assignment: CDR1 KGHDR and CDR2 SFDVKD. V lost 4 bases, J lost 9 bases, and 12 bases lay in between. The CDR3 is made up of 13 amino acids. The CDR3 protein is CATSESARPEQFF. The CDR3 DNA is TGTGCCACCAGTGAATCTGCGCGTCCTGAGCAGTTCTTC.

This chain uses TRBV4-1 with TRBJ2-5; a possible D gene is TRBD2 (6 bases). V was pared by 4 bases and J by 4 bases, with 13 bases between. In germline, CDR1 is MGHRA, CDR2 YSYEKL. The CDR3 is 14 amino acids. The CDR3 reads CASSLVTGVETQYF. The CDR3 DNA follows: TGCGCCAGCAGCCTAGTAACGGGAGTAGAGACCCAGTACTTC.

This chain uses TRBV29-1 with TRBJ2-1; 8 nucleotides match TRBD1. The CDR3 consists of 15 residues. Germline CDR1 SQVTM, CDR2 ANQGSEA. The V gene end was trimmed by 6 bases and the J gene end by 5 bases; junction bases not matched to a gene: 12. CDR3 coding DNA: TGCAGCGTGACCGGGACAGGATTAAGGCACAATGAGCAGTTCTTC. It specifies CSVTGTGLRHNEQFF.

The rearrangement uses TRBV6-5 and TRBJ1-1, with no clear D. V shed 2 bases and J shed 1 base, with 11 bases lying between them. The CDR3 length is 15 residues. The germline V gene has CDR1 MNHEY and CDR2 SVGAGI. The CDR3 DNA reads as TGTGCCAGCAGTTACGGAGTTCTTGGGAACACTGAAGCTTTCTTT. This translates into CASSYGVLGNTEAFF.

The chain uses TRBV19 and TRBJ2-5; unclear D gene. The CDR3 totals 14 residues. Trimming pared 3 bases from V and 5 bases from J, leaving 13 bases between. Germline V gives CDR1 LNHDA, CDR2 SQIVND (reference sequence). The CDR3 spells CASSISPGWETQYF. The CDR3 nucleotides are TGTGCCAGTAGTATCAGCCCGGGTTGGGAGACCCAGTACTTC. Complete variable domain (other parts from reference TRBV19 and TRBJ2-5): DGGITQSPKYLFRKEGQNVTLSCEQNLNHDAMYWYRQDPGQGLRLIYYSQIVNDFQKGDIAEGYSVSREKKESFPLTVTSAQKNPTAFYLCASSISPGWETQYFGPGTRLLVL.

J is TRBJ2-5 and V is TRBV19; 7 bases align to TRBD1. Trimming cost V 6 bases and J 4 bases; bases outside gene matches: 11. The germline gives CDR1 LNHDA, CDR2 SQIVND (reference sequence). The CDR3 extends over 15 amino acids. The CDR3 is CASSPQGTLGETQYF. CDR3 bases: TGTGCCAGTAGCCCACAGGGGACCCTCGGAGAGACCCAGTACTTC.

CDR3 in amino acids: CATSDRAISTDTQYF. The DNA for the CDR3 is TGTGCCACCAGTGATCGCGCCATCTCCACAGATACGCAGTATTTT. The V and J genes are TRBV24-1 and TRBJ2-3; D ambiguous. CDR3 length: 15 residues. V lost 3 bases and J 2 bases, leaving 11 bases between the germline ends. The germline CDR1 and CDR2 sequences are KGHDR and SFDVKD.

The rearrangement joins TRBV30 to TRBJ1-1; 10 positions match TRBD1. The J segment lost 0 bases and the V segment lost 4 bases, leaving 8 bases of the junction unmatched. The CDR3 has 16 residues. Per germline, CDR1 GTSNPN and CDR2 SVGIG (reference sequence). The CDR3 bases are TGTGCCTGGATAGTAGACAGGGGGCGTTTGAACACTGAAGCTTTCTTT. This translates into CAWIVDRGRLNTEAFF.

V and J are TRBV29-1 and TRBJ2-4; tentatively, D is TRBD2 (5 bases). V was cut by 6 bases and J by 0 bases, with 6 bases left in between. Per the germline V gene, CDR1 is SQVTM and CDR2 is ANQGSEA. The CDR3 is 12 residues long. CDR3 bases: TGCAGCGTAGGACTAGCCAAAAACATTCAGTACTTC. This sequence encodes CSVGLAKNIQYF.

With regard to this clone: One end of the junction varies from germline; a read error may be responsible. The chain uses TRBV7-6 and TRBJ1-2; the D gene is possibly TRBD1 (5 bases). The germline gives CDR1 SGHVS, CDR2 FNYEAQ. The CDR3 length is 13 residues. The CDR3 DNA is TGTGCCAGCAGCTTAGGTCCGGCCCGGGACTTCTCCTTC. It specifies CASSLGPARDFSF.

V usage is TRBV11-2 and J usage is TRBJ1-1; 7 bases line up with TRBD1. Unmatched junction bases numbered 9, after V lost 4 bases and J lost 1 base. The CDR3 is made up of 16 amino acids. Germline V lookup: CDR1 SGHAT, CDR2 FQNNGV. CDR3 amino acids: CASSSRRGQKNTEAFF. The CDR3 bases are TGTGCCAGCAGCTCCCGACGGGGACAGAAGAACACTGAAGCTTTCTTT. Drawing the rest from reference TRBV11-2 and TRBJ1-1, the complete variable domain is EAGVAQSPRYKIIEKRQSVAFWCNPISGHATLYWYQQILGQGPKLLIQFQNNGVVDDSQLPKDRFSAERLKGVDSTLKIQPAKLEDSAVYLCASSSRRGQKNTEAFFGQGTRLTVV.

The rearrangement joins TRBV7-9 to TRBJ1-2, with 7 bases that match TRBD1. The V and J ends lost 1 base and 8 bases, in that order; junction bases with no gene match: 7. Germline V gene data show CDR1 as SEHNR and CDR2 as FQNEAQ (reference sequence). The CDR3 is 14 residues long. CDR3: CASSLEAGGEGYTF. CDR3 in DNA: TGTGCCAGCAGCTTAGAGGCAGGGGGAGAAGGCTACACCTTC.

The rearrangement uses TRBV5-1 and TRBJ1-3; 7 bases agree with TRBD1. V trimming: 1 base; J trimming: 2 bases; junction bases outside the gene matches: 6. The germline CDR1 and CDR2 sequences are SGHRS and YFSETQ. The CDR3 is made up of 16 amino acids. The CDR3: CASSLTGETAGNTIYF. The CDR3 DNA is TGCGCCAGCAGCTTGACAGGGGAGACCGCTGGAAACACCATATATTTT.

Note on this clone: A junction end diverges from the germline sequence, so it may reflect a read error. The chain carries TRBV2 and TRBJ1-2; TRBD1 agrees at 7 bases. The CDR3 totals 16 residues. Germline V CDR1 and CDR2: SNHLY, FYNNEI. The CDR3 loop reads CASSEARQGSRYGYTF. The CDR3 DNA sequence: TGTGCCAGCAGCGAAGCTCGACAGGGTTCGAGATATGGCTACACCTTC.

The chain joins TRBV19 to TRBJ2-4; D possibly corresponds to TRBD1 (6 bases). Germline values: CDR1 LNHDA, CDR2 SQIVND (reference sequence). Trimming pared 3 bases from V and 8 bases from J, leaving 11 bases between. This CDR3 has 13 residues. The chain's CDR3 is CASSITGSDIQYF. For the CDR3, the DNA is TGTGCCAGTAGTATTACAGGGTCCGACATTCAGTACTTC.

The chain uses TRBV27 and TRBJ1-1; no clear D. The CDR3 length is 11 residues. Germline lookup yields CDR1 MNHEY and CDR2 SMNVEV (reference sequence). V lost 7 bases, J lost 5 bases, and 8 bases lay in between. The CDR3 loop is CASKTETEAFF. DNA of the CDR3: TGTGCCAGCAAGACTGAGACTGAAGCTTTCTTT.

The V and J genes are TRBV19 and TRBJ2-3, with a weak D call TRBD1 (5 bases). Trimming removed 6 bases at V and 4 bases at J, with 11 bases between. Germline V lookup: CDR1 LNHDA, CDR2 SQIVND (reference sequence). The length of the CDR3 is 13 residues. CDR3 DNA: TGTGCCAGTAGCGACAGTGAGGCAGATACGCAGTATTTT. Translating it yields CASSDSEADTQYF.

This clone showed up just once. The CDR3 loop is CASSLSSGGVSNEKLFF. CDR3 sequence (DNA): TGTGCCAGCAGTTTATCATCGGGGGGCGTCTCTAATGAAAAACTGTTTTTT. The chain joins TRBV27 to TRBJ1-4; possibly TRBD1 for D (6 bases). The CDR3 is 17 amino acids. Germline V CDR1 and CDR2: MNHEY, SMNVEV (reference sequence). The V end was cut by 0 bases, the J end by 3 bases, with 14 bases between.

The chain uses TRBV13 and TRBJ2-7; 7 nucleotides align to TRBD1. V gave up 4 bases and J gave up 0 bases; unmatched junction bases: 6. CDR1 and CDR2 (germline): PRHDT, FYEKMQ (reference sequence). The CDR3 runs to 15 residues. This CDR3 is CASSSSTGISYEQYF. The CDR3 DNA reads TGTGCCAGCAGCTCTTCGACAGGGATCTCCTACGAGCAGTACTTC. The whole variable domain, remainder taken from reference TRBV13 and TRBJ2-7, is AAGVIQSPRHLIKEKRETATLKCYPIPRHDTVYWYQQGPGQDPQFLISFYEKMQSDKGSIPDRFSAQQFSDYHSELNMSSLELGDSALYFCASSSSTGISYEQYFGPGTRLTVT.